These T cell receptor beta chains were read from a single sample in a study of T-cell memory formation after mild COVID-19. TCRdb reprocessed the 5' RACE reads with MiXCR, giving one entry per CDR3 protein. The sample records some 440,000 distinct CDR3 sequences, around a quarter being singletons. Sequencing was done on a sample of PBMCs or a T cell subset sorted from them (not recorded which). The receptors were gathered from an adult woman who had mild COVID-19 (a few samples of this study predate the infection). Cell type and time point are not known. Each CDR3 is given with its conserved first and last residue. Each record gives: D gene, V gene, J gene, clone size, CDR3 protein, CDR3 DNA. The D gene is left open where the match is weak. The size field is filled for only some rows; it gives once, few, many or a size class.

D gene: .
V gene: TRBV7-2
J gene: TRBJ1-1
clone size: few
CDR3 protein: CASSLSPLTEAFF
CDR3 DNA: TGTGCCAGCAGCTTAAGCCCTCTCACTGAAGCTTTCTTT

D gene: .
V gene: TRBV27
J gene: TRBJ1-2
clone size: few
CDR3 protein: CASSSHLTGYGYTF
CDR3 DNA: TGTGCCAGCAGTTCCCACTTAACAGGGTATGGCTACACCTTC

D gene: .
V gene: TRBV20-1
J gene: TRBJ2-3
clone size: .
CDR3 protein: CSGGPGNTQYF
CDR3 DNA: TGCAGTGGCGGCCCGGGGAATACGCAGTATTTT

D gene: TRBD1
V gene: TRBV6-6
J gene: TRBJ2-2
clone size: .
CDR3 protein: CASRPPGQSNTGELFF
CDR3 DNA: TGTGCCAGCAGACCTCCGGGACAGTCGAACACCGGGGAGCTGTTTTTT

D gene: .
V gene: TRBV4-1
J gene: TRBJ2-1
clone size: few
CDR3 protein: CASSQDHDSNRDNEQFF
CDR3 DNA: TGCGCCAGCAGCCAAGATCACGACAGCAATAGGGATAATGAGCAGTTCTTC

D gene: .
V gene: TRBV7-2
J gene: TRBJ2-7
clone size: .
CDR3 protein: CASSPMTTSYEQYF
CDR3 DNA: TGTGCCAGCAGTCCCATGACTACTAGCTACGAGCAGTACTTC

D gene: TRBD1
V gene: TRBV12-3/TRBV12-4
J gene: TRBJ2-7
clone size: many
CDR3 protein: CASSLAIGQGRSYEQYF
CDR3 DNA: TGTGCCAGCAGTTTAGCTATCGGACAGGGACGCTCCTACGAGCAGTACTTC

D gene: TRBD1
V gene: TRBV18
J gene: TRBJ2-1
clone size: .
CDR3 protein: CASSLDRGRSYNEQFF
CDR3 DNA: TGTGCCAGCTCACTAGACAGGGGAAGGTCCTACAATGAGCAGTTCTTC

D gene: TRBD2
V gene: TRBV7-9
J gene: TRBJ2-3
clone size: .
CDR3 protein: CASSQGLAGPTDTQYF
CDR3 DNA: TGTGCCAGCAGCCAAGGACTAGCGGGACCCACAGATACGCAGTATTTT

D gene: TRBD1
V gene: TRBV14
J gene: TRBJ1-1
clone size: few
CDR3 protein: CASSQGQGAWSTEAFF
CDR3 DNA: TGTGCCAGCAGCCAAGGACAGGGGGCTTGGAGCACTGAAGCTTTCTTT

D gene: TRBD2
V gene: TRBV20-1
J gene: TRBJ2-3
clone size: .
CDR3 protein: CSARGSGSTDTQYF
CDR3 DNA: TGCAGTGCTAGAGGTAGCGGGAGTACAGATACGCAGTATTTT

D gene: .
V gene: TRBV24-1
J gene: TRBJ2-3
clone size: many
CDR3 protein: CATSDFTDASTDTQYF
CDR3 DNA: TGTGCCACCAGTGATTTTACAGACGCTAGCACAGATACGCAGTATTTT

D gene: TRBD2
V gene: TRBV5-1
J gene: TRBJ2-3
clone size: many
CDR3 protein: CASSLSSGGPSYTTDTQYF
CDR3 DNA: TGCGCCAGCAGCCTATCTAGCGGGGGGCCCTCGTACACGACGGATACGCAGTATTTT

D gene: TRBD2
V gene: TRBV5-5
J gene: TRBJ2-5
clone size: .
CDR3 protein: CASSWTSGPTQETQYF
CDR3 DNA: TGTGCCAGCAGCTGGACTAGCGGGCCCACCCAAGAGACCCAGTACTTC

D gene: .
V gene: TRBV20-1
J gene: TRBJ1-4
clone size: few
CDR3 protein: CSAADRLREKLFF
CDR3 DNA: TGCAGTGCTGCGGACCGGCTCCGGGAAAAACTGTTTTTT

D gene: .
V gene: TRBV6-5
J gene: TRBJ2-5
clone size: few
CDR3 protein: CASSYFDSWEETQYF
CDR3 DNA: TGTGCCAGCAGTTACTTTGACTCGTGGGAAGAGACCCAGTACTTC

D gene: .
V gene: TRBV5-4
J gene: TRBJ2-7
clone size: .
CDR3 protein: CASSLRSPRGYEQYF
CDR3 DNA: TGTGCCAGCAGCTTGCGGTCCCCGCGGGGCTACGAGCAGTACTTC

D gene: TRBD1
V gene: TRBV12-3/TRBV12-4
J gene: TRBJ2-1
clone size: .
CDR3 protein: CASSYGQVYNEQFF
CDR3 DNA: TGTGCCAGCAGCTATGGACAGGTTTACAATGAGCAGTTCTTC

D gene: TRBD2
V gene: TRBV11-3
J gene: TRBJ2-1
clone size: .
CDR3 protein: CASSLELASGRLFF
CDR3 DNA: TGTGCCAGCAGCTTAGAATTGGCTAGCGGGAGGCTGTTCTTC

D gene: TRBD1
V gene: TRBV13
J gene: TRBJ2-7
clone size: once
CDR3 protein: CASSARTGGNEQYF
CDR3 DNA: TGTGCCAGCAGCGCCCGGACAGGGGGCAACGAGCAGTACTTC

D gene: .
V gene: TRBV3-1
J gene: TRBJ2-2
clone size: few
CDR3 protein: CASSTPADTGELFF
CDR3 DNA: TGTGCCAGCAGCACACCGGCAGACACCGGGGAGCTGTTTTTT

D gene: .
V gene: TRBV20-1
J gene: TRBJ1-1
clone size: once
CDR3 protein: CSAHKAGEYTEAFF
CDR3 DNA: TGCAGTGCCCACAAGGCCGGGGAATACACTGAAGCTTTCTTT

D gene: .
V gene: TRBV14
J gene: TRBJ2-3
clone size: few
CDR3 protein: CASSLWDTQYF
CDR3 DNA: TGTGCCAGCAGCCTATGGGATACGCAGTATTTT

D gene: .
V gene: TRBV7-4
J gene: TRBJ2-1
clone size: few
CDR3 protein: CASSLVGGYNEQFF
CDR3 DNA: TGTGCCAGCAGCTTAGTTGGGGGCTACAATGAGCAGTTCTTC

D gene: .
V gene: TRBV4-1
J gene: TRBJ2-2
clone size: .
CDR3 protein: CASSQVGLAIGELFF
CDR3 DNA: TGCGCCAGCAGCCAAGTAGGCCTAGCAATCGGGGAGCTGTTTTTT

D gene: .
V gene: TRBV9
J gene: TRBJ2-5
clone size: few
CDR3 protein: CASSPQGLKETQYF
CDR3 DNA: TGTGCCAGCAGCCCCCAGGGGTTGAAAGAGACCCAGTACTTC

D gene: .
V gene: TRBV20-1
J gene: TRBJ2-7
clone size: .
CDR3 protein: CSARDTSGRALDEQYF
CDR3 DNA: TGCAGTGCTAGAGATACCTCGGGACGGGCCCTGGACGAGCAGTACTTC

D gene: .
V gene: TRBV12-3/TRBV12-4
J gene: TRBJ2-3
clone size: many
CDR3 protein: CASSLGVADTQYF
CDR3 DNA: TGTGCCAGCAGTTTAGGGGTGGCAGATACGCAGTATTTT

D gene: .
V gene: TRBV5-1
J gene: TRBJ2-3
clone size: few
CDR3 protein: CASALGDFPTDTQYF
CDR3 DNA: TGCGCCAGCGCCTTGGGGGACTTCCCCACAGATACGCAGTATTTT

D gene: .
V gene: TRBV18
J gene: TRBJ2-6
clone size: .
CDR3 protein: CASSPPASAGANVLTF
CDR3 DNA: TGTGCCAGCTCACCACCTGCCTCGGCTGGGGCCAACGTCCTGACTTTC

D gene: TRBD2
V gene: TRBV11-3
J gene: TRBJ2-5
clone size: .
CDR3 protein: CASSSREVGETQYF
CDR3 DNA: TGTGCCAGCAGCTCCCGGGAGGTTGGGGAGACCCAGTACTTC

D gene: .
V gene: TRBV12-3/TRBV12-4
J gene: TRBJ2-1
clone size: .
CDR3 protein: CASSTPGGEQFF
CDR3 DNA: TGTGCCAGCAGCACCCCCGGTGGGGAGCAGTTCTTC

D gene: TRBD1
V gene: TRBV5-1
J gene: TRBJ2-2
clone size: .
CDR3 protein: CASSSDRGWDTGELFF
CDR3 DNA: TGCGCCAGCAGCTCCGACAGGGGTTGGGACACCGGGGAGCTGTTTTTT

D gene: .
V gene: TRBV18
J gene: TRBJ1-1
clone size: few
CDR3 protein: CASSPSQANTEAFF
CDR3 DNA: TGTGCCAGCTCACCCTCCCAGGCGAACACTGAAGCTTTCTTT

D gene: .
V gene: TRBV27
J gene: TRBJ2-7
clone size: few
CDR3 protein: CASSFIRADEQYF
CDR3 DNA: TGTGCCAGCAGTTTTATTAGGGCAGACGAGCAGTACTTC

D gene: TRBD1
V gene: TRBV10-3
J gene: TRBJ2-5
clone size: .
CDR3 protein: CAISELWRTGQETQYF
CDR3 DNA: TGTGCCATCAGTGAGCTGTGGAGGACAGGGCAAGAGACCCAGTACTTC

D gene: .
V gene: TRBV7-9
J gene: TRBJ1-2
clone size: .
CDR3 protein: CASRHRTGNYGYTF
CDR3 DNA: TGTGCCAGCAGACACAGGACGGGGAACTATGGCTACACCTTC

D gene: .
V gene: TRBV20-1
J gene: TRBJ1-1
clone size: few
CDR3 protein: CSARDQARNTEAFF
CDR3 DNA: TGCAGTGCTAGAGACCAGGCGAGGAACACTGAAGCTTTCTTT

D gene: TRBD1
V gene: TRBV12-3/TRBV12-4
J gene: TRBJ2-3
clone size: .
CDR3 protein: CASSFLGGTQYF
CDR3 DNA: TGTGCCAGCAGTTTTTTAGGGGGCACGCAGTATTTT